The 13 T cell receptor beta chains reported below all come from one sample, sequenced in a study of shared clonotypes between healthy human individuals (dated by TCRdb to the early 2020s). For the CD8 naive samples, CD45RO-negative cells were positively selected for CCR7, yielding a CD45RA+CCR7+ population from which TemRA cells were excluded. Libraries were constructed by the immunoSEQ multiplex PCR assay. TCRdb took over this immuneACCESS table, retaining in-frame rearrangements with V and J assigned. Such tables are incomplete; in checked studies, under half of the missing clones stem from an unresolved V gene, and the remainder is unexplained. In all, the sample holds about 2.1 million clones, and about 93% of those were seen once. Of the sample, more than 1.5% falls within the top ten clones. The sequencing sample was made of naive CD8+ T cells from PBMCs. The cell subset or site label here, explained by the study, means: CD45RA+CCR7+. Receptors were obtained from a man younger than 35 in good health. Some clones in this sample may be carry-over from other donors' samples.

The rearrangement links TRBV25-1 to TRBJ1-1; D not resolved. The germline V gene encodes CDR1 MGHDK and CDR2 SYGVNS. The CDR3 is 13 amino acids. V was shortened by 4 bases and J by 1 base, with 7 bases between the two germline ends. CDR3 protein: CASSAGWNTEAFF. The CDR3 DNA reads as TGTGCCAGCAGTGCCGGGTGGAACACTGAAGCTTTCTTT.

The chain links TRBV7-6 to TRBJ2-1; D unclear. Per the germline V gene, CDR1 is SGHVS and CDR2 is FNYEAQ. V shed 4 bases and J shed 10 bases, with 14 bases lying between them. CDR3 length equals 13 residues. In DNA, the CDR3 is TGTGCCAGCAGCTCCTCTACGCAATGGGAGCAGTTCTTC. Protein: CASSSSTQWEQFF.

The CDR3 sequence is CASSAVQTGELFF. The CDR3, as DNA: TGTGCCAGCAGCGCGGTCCAAACCGGGGAGCTGTTTTTT. The rearrangement links TRBV9 to TRBJ2-2; no firm D call. Trimming took off 3 bases at V and 5 bases at J, with 8 bases between the two ends. Germline V lookup: CDR1 SGDLS, CDR2 YYNGEE. The CDR3 has 13 amino acids.

In its sample, this clone was seen once. The chain uses TRBV13 and TRBJ1-1; no reliable D call. From germline, CDR1 is PRHDT and CDR2 FYEKMQ (reference sequence). This CDR3 has 13 residues. Trimming removed 3 bases from V and 5 bases from J, with 10 bases in between. The CDR3 reads CASSLGFGTEAFF. For the CDR3, the DNA is TGTGCCAGCAGCTTGGGGTTCGGGACTGAAGCTTTCTTT.

Comments on this clone: The sample carries other DNA sequences with the same CDR3. CDR3 in DNA: TGTGCCAGCAGTTTGGAGGGCGGAGAGACCCAGTACTTC. Translation: CASSLEGGETQYF. The genes are TRBV28 and TRBJ2-5; D might be TRBD2 (6 bases). CDR3 length equals 13 residues. Per germline, CDR1 MDHEN and CDR2 SYDVKM. V lost 3 bases, J lost 4 bases, and 9 bases lay in between.

CDR3 in DNA: TGCGCCAGCAGCCAAGATTATGGTAGCGGGAGCTCCTACAATGAGCAGTTCTTC. Its translation is CASSQDYGSGSSYNEQFF. The V and J genes are TRBV4-1 and TRBJ2-1, with 9 bases matching TRBD2. Germline lookup yields CDR1 MGHRA and CDR2 YSYEKL. The V gene end was trimmed by 0 bases and the J gene end by 0 bases; junction bases not matched to a gene: 6. This CDR3 comprises 18 residues.

The CDR3 loop reads CASSQVANEQYF. The CDR3 region has the DNA TGTGCCAGCAGCCAAGTTGCGAACGAGCAGTACTTC. This chain connects TRBV14 to TRBJ2-7; D is uncertain. V gave up 1 base and J gave up 5 bases, with 6 bases separating them. The CDR3 extends over 12 amino acids. Germline CDR1 reads SGHDN; CDR2 reads FVKESK.

The rearrangement joins TRBV4-3 to TRBJ1-2; 7 bases are a match to TRBD1. Per the germline V gene, CDR1 is LGHNA and CDR2 is YSLEER. J lost 2 bases, V lost 5 bases, and 8 bases had no gene match. The length of the CDR3 is 15 residues. CDR3 protein: CASSFTEQGNYGYTF. The CDR3, as DNA: TGCGCCAGCAGCTTCACGGAACAGGGGAACTATGGCTACACCTTC.

This clone was found once. The genes are TRBV27 and TRBJ2-7, with TRBD1 identical over 9 bases. Trimming at V came to 2 bases and at J to 2 bases, leaving 7 bases not matched to a gene. Germline CDR1 is MNHEY and CDR2 is SMNVEV (reference sequence). CDR3 size: 16 residues. In DNA, the CDR3 is TGTGCCAGCAGTTTAGGGATCGGGACAGGGACCTACGAGCAGTACTTC. It translates to CASSLGIGTGTYEQYF.

V gene TRBV27 combines with J gene TRBJ1-1; 7 positions agree with TRBD1. CDR1 is MNHEY, CDR2 SMNVEV, per germline (reference sequence). The CDR3 consists of 16 residues. V was pared by 5 bases and J by 3 bases, with 12 bases of the junction left unmatched. CDR3 coding DNA: TGTGCCAGCAGTCGAGCAAAGACAGGGTCGTACACTGAAGCTTTCTTT. The encoded protein is CASSRAKTGSYTEAFF.

This clone was seen once. The V gene is TRBV6-1, the J gene TRBJ1-1; a possible D gene is TRBD1 (6 bases). V was cut by 6 bases and J by 6 bases, with 20 bases left in between. The CDR3 spans 15 residues. Germline CDR1 reads MNHNS; CDR2 reads SASEGT. The CDR3 DNA is TGTGCCAGCAGGGTACACTACAGGGCGGACCCTGAAGCTTTCTTT. This sequence encodes CASRVHYRADPEAFF.

The chain links TRBV5-4 to TRBJ1-6; D not resolved. Germline V gene data show CDR1 as SGHNT and CDR2 as YYREEE (reference sequence). This CDR3 has 12 residues. With 10 bases removed from V and 7 bases from J, the gap between germline ends came to 12 bases. The CDR3 sequence is CASQRGNSPLHF. DNA for the CDR3: TGTGCCTCACAACGCGGGAATTCACCCCTCCACTTT.

This sequence joins TRBV29-1 and TRBJ1-2; D call uncertain. Trimming left V 4 bases short and J 7 bases short, with 10 bases between. Germline-derived CDR1 and CDR2 are SQVTM and ANQGSEA. The CDR3 is 11 amino acids. The DNA for the CDR3 is TGCAGCGTTGGAGCGGGGTCTGGCTACACCTTC. This sequence encodes CSVGAGSGYTF. The variable domain in full, with the rest retrieved from reference TRBV29-1 and TRBJ1-2, is SAVISQKPSRDICQRGTSLTIQCQVDSQVTMMFWYRQQPGQSLTLIATANQGSEATYESGFVIDKFPISRPNLTFSTLTVSNMSPEDSSIYLCSVGAGSGYTFGSGTRLTVV.